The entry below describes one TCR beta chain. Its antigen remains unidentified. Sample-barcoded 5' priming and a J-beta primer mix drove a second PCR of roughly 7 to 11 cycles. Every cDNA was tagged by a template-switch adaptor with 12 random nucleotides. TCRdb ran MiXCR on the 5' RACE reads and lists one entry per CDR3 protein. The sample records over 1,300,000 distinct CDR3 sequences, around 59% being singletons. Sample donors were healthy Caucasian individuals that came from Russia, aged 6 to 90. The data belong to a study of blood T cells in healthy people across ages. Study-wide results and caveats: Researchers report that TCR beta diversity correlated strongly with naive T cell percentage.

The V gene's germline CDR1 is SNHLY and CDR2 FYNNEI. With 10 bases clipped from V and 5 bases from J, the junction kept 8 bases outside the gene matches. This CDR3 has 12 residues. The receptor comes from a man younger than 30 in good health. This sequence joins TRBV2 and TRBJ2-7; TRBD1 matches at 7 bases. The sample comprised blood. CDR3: CATGQVIHEQYF. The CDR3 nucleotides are TGTGCCACCGGACAGGTGATTCACGAGCAGTACTTC.